Listed here are 21 T cell receptor beta chains from one sample, sequenced in a study of blood T cell repertoires in COVID-19. The assay was immunoSEQ multiplex PCR, and TCRdb's table has in-frame clones only and misses some. The sample carries 280,000 or so clones, roughly 90% recorded once. Sequenced: PBMCs or T cells enriched from blood (not recorded which). These receptors all stem from a woman in her forties or fifties who had been exposed to COVID-19.

The V and J genes are TRBV19 and TRBJ1-6; no clear D gene. Per the germline V gene, CDR1 is LNHDA and CDR2 is SQIVND (reference sequence). This CDR3 comprises 16 residues. V shed 0 bases and J shed 7 bases, with 13 bases lying between them. CDR3 bases: TGTGCCAGTAGTATAGATCTATCTACGCCCAATTCACCCCTCCACTTT. Amino acid sequence: CASSIDLSTPNSPLHF.

J is TRBJ2-6 and V is TRBV11-3, with D maybe TRBD2 (6 bases). The CDR3 covers 18 residues. The V and J ends lost 5 bases and 2 bases respectively, with 19 bases between them. Germline loops: CDR1 SGHNT, CDR2 YENEEA. The chain's CDR3 is CASSATSYPGAGANVLTF. CDR3 DNA: TGTGCCAGCAGCGCAACTAGCTACCCTGGGGCTGGGGCCAACGTCCTGACTTTC.

V is TRBV4-2 and J is TRBJ2-2; TRBD2 agrees at 7 bases. V dropped 5 bases and J dropped 5; count of bases not matched to a gene: 8. Germline CDR1 LGHNA, CDR2 YNFKEQ. CDR3 length: 15 amino acids. In DNA form, the CDR3 reads TGTGCCAGCAGCAACCCTAGCGGTACTACCGGGGAGCTGTTTTTT. Its translation is CASSNPSGTTGELFF.

V gene TRBV2 combines with J gene TRBJ1-6; no clear D gene. Looked up from germline, CDR1 is SNHLY and CDR2 is FYNNEI. V was shortened by 4 bases and J by 0 bases, with 10 bases between the two germline ends. The length of the CDR3 is 16 residues. The CDR3 sequence: CASSVYPSSYNSPLHF. DNA for the CDR3: TGTGCCAGCAGTGTTTACCCGAGCTCCTATAATTCACCCCTCCACTTT.

This clone was observed once. V is TRBV5-1 and J is TRBJ1-2, with D tentatively TRBD1 (5 bases). The germline V gene encodes CDR1 SGHRS and CDR2 YFSETQ. V gave up 0 bases and J gave up 6 bases, with 9 bases separating them. The CDR3 consists of 13 residues. CDR3 in amino acids: CASSLGAGNGYTF. CDR3 DNA sequence: TGCGCCAGCAGCTTGGGTGCAGGGAATGGCTACACCTTC.

The chain combines TRBV19 with TRBJ1-1, with 8 bases identical to TRBD1. The CDR3 totals 13 residues. Germline lookup yields CDR1 LNHDA and CDR2 SQIVND (reference sequence). V lost 8 bases to trimming and J lost 4 bases; unmatched junction nucleotides: 6. The CDR3 reads CASRRGRRTEAFF. CDR3 in DNA: TGTGCCAGTCGCAGGGGGCGACGCACTGAAGCTTTCTTT.

J is TRBJ2-1 and V is TRBV29-1; 11 nucleotides match TRBD2. Germline loops: CDR1 SQVTM, CDR2 ANQGSEA. This CDR3 spans 13 amino acids. J gave up 9 bases and V 6 bases, and 7 bases lay outside the gene matches. CDR3 nucleotides: TGCAGCGTCAGGATAGCGGGGGGGACTGAGCAGTTCTTC. This translates into CSVRIAGGTEQFF.

The J gene is TRBJ1-6, the V gene TRBV28, with a weak D call TRBD1 (5 bases). Germline CDR1 and CDR2: MDHEN and SYDVKM. Trimming pared 6 bases from V and 4 bases from J, leaving 13 bases between. The CDR3 is made up of 15 amino acids. CDR3 sequence (DNA): TGTGCCAGCAGACAGGCGACAAATTATAATTCACCCCTCCACTTT. Protein: CASRQATNYNSPLHF.

This clone has just one count. V usage is TRBV7-9 and J usage is TRBJ1-2, with 7 bases matching TRBD1. V dropped 4 bases and J dropped 1; count of bases not matched to a gene: 6. Germline loops: CDR1 SEHNR, CDR2 FQNEAQ (reference sequence). This CDR3 region has 15 residues. The DNA for the CDR3 is TGTGCCAGCAGCTCGGGACAGAGTGGTAACTATGGCTACACCTTC. Translation: CASSSGQSGNYGYTF.

This chain connects TRBV4-2 to TRBJ1-4; D might be TRBD1 (5 bases). This CDR3 contains 15 residues. Germline V gives CDR1 LGHNA, CDR2 YNFKEQ. V was clipped by 4 bases and J by 7 bases, with 16 bases between them. Here the CDR3 reads CASSPPGESSEKLFF. CDR3 DNA sequence: TGTGCCAGCAGCCCCCCGGGGGAGAGTTCTGAAAAACTGTTTTTT.

J is TRBJ2-2 and V is TRBV14; possible D gene TRBD2, 5 bases. Germline CDR1 reads SGHDN; CDR2 reads FVKESK. This CDR3 spans 15 amino acids. Trimming shortened V by 6 bases and J by 6 bases, and 17 bases separated the two germline ends. CDR3 residues: CASRPAGPQSGELFF. The CDR3 DNA is TGTGCCAGCAGACCTGCGGGTCCTCAGTCCGGGGAGCTGTTTTTT. Using reference TRBV14 and TRBJ2-2 for the parts outside the CDR3, the full variable domain is EAGVTQFPSHSVIEKGQTVTLRCDPISGHDNLYWYRRVMGKEIKFLLHFVKESKQDESGMPNNRFLAERTGGTYSTLKVQPAELEDSGVYFCASRPAGPQSGELFFGEGSRLTVL.

The chain recombines TRBV5-1 with TRBJ2-5; 9 positions agree with TRBD2. V was pared by 0 bases and J by 5 bases, with 8 bases of the junction left unmatched. The CDR3 has 16 residues. Germline CDR1 reads SGHRS; CDR2 reads YFSETQ. CDR3 protein: CASSLDVAGAGETQYF. The CDR3 DNA reads as TGCGCCAGCAGCTTGGATGTAGCGGGGGCCGGGGAGACCCAGTACTTC.

This chain joins TRBV6-1 and TRBJ1-2; a weak D match, TRBD1 (5 bases). Trimming left V 3 bases short and J 4 bases short, with 15 bases between. The CDR3 totals 15 residues. Germline CDR1 is MNHNS and CDR2 is SASEGT. The CDR3 is CASSEPGGGSYGYTF. The CDR3 coding sequence is TGTGCCAGCAGTGAGCCGGGTGGGGGGTCCTATGGCTACACCTTC.

The chain employs TRBV28 and TRBJ1-6; 10 bases fit TRBD1. Germline values: CDR1 MDHEN, CDR2 SYDVKM. This CDR3 is 15 amino acids long. V lost 6 bases to trimming and J lost 10 bases; unmatched junction nucleotides: 9. CDR3 in DNA: TGTGCCAGCAGACCCGGGACAGGGGCTTACTCACCCCTCCACTTT. It specifies CASRPGTGAYSPLHF.

The gene calls are TRBV4-1 and TRBJ1-1; a possible D gene is TRBD1 (5 bases). Per the germline V gene, CDR1 is MGHRA and CDR2 is YSYEKL. The CDR3 sequence is 17 residues long. Trimming shortened V by 0 bases and J by 1 base, and 15 bases separated the two germline ends. CDR3 residues: CASSQERGGRANTEAFF. CDR3 sequence (DNA): TGCGCCAGCAGCCAAGAAAGGGGCGGACGAGCGAACACTGAAGCTTTCTTT.

The chain is built from TRBV3-1 (or the pseudogene TRBV3-2) and TRBJ1-2; D unresolved. Between the trimmed V and J ends, which lost 1 base and 6 bases, there was a span of 9 bases. The CDR3 totals 13 residues. Germline V gene sequence: CDR1 LGHDT, CDR2 YNNKEL (reference sequence). CDR3 sequence: CASSQGPGDGYTF. DNA of the CDR3: TGTGCCAGCAGCCAAGGACCCGGAGATGGCTACACCTTC.

J is TRBJ1-4 and V is TRBV6-1; the D gene is possibly TRBD1 (6 bases). V was shortened by 2 bases and J by 0 bases, with 13 bases between the two germline ends. This CDR3 comprises 17 residues. The germline gives CDR1 MNHNS, CDR2 SASEGT. The DNA for the CDR3 is TGTGCCAGCAGTGAATACCGGGGGGCCGCAACTAATGAAAAACTGTTTTTT. This encodes CASSEYRGAATNEKLFF.

The chain recombines TRBV4-1 with TRBJ1-1, with 7 bases matching TRBD1. Germline lookup yields CDR1 MGHRA and CDR2 YSYEKL. The length of the CDR3 is 16 residues. The J segment lost 0 bases and the V segment lost 3 bases, leaving 7 bases of the junction unmatched. The CDR3 protein is CASSHRQGKMNTEAFF. The CDR3 DNA sequence: TGCGCCAGCAGCCACCGACAGGGCAAAATGAACACTGAAGCTTTCTTT.

The J gene is TRBJ2-1, the V gene TRBV5-1, with 7 bases aligning to TRBD1. This CDR3 contains 15 residues. Germline loops: CDR1 SGHRS, CDR2 YFSETQ. V was pared by 5 bases and J by 8 bases, with 13 bases of the junction left unmatched. The CDR3 sequence: CASSQPRTGLHEQFF. In nucleotides, the CDR3 is TGCGCCAGCAGTCAGCCCCGGACAGGACTTCATGAGCAGTTCTTC.

The CDR3 region is CASSEREATNEKLFF. Written as DNA, the CDR3 is TGTGCCAGCAGTGAACGGGAGGCAACTAATGAAAAACTGTTTTTT. The gene calls are TRBV6-1 and TRBJ1-4; D is unresolved. CDR3 length: 15 amino acids. The V and J ends lost 2 bases and 0 bases respectively, with 7 bases between them. CDR1 is MNHNS and CDR2 is SASEGT in the germline V gene.

The chain recombines TRBV30 with TRBJ2-3; 7 bases match TRBD1. J gave up 2 bases and V 4 bases, and 9 bases lay outside the gene matches. There are 15 residues in the CDR3. Germline lookup yields CDR1 GTSNPN and CDR2 SVGIG (reference sequence). The CDR3 is CAWTKTGHTTDTQYF. The CDR3 DNA reads TGTGCCTGGACCAAGACAGGGCATACCACAGATACGCAGTATTTT. Full variable domain (outside the CDR3, taken from reference TRBV30 and TRBJ2-3): SQTIHQWPATLVQPVGSPLSLECTVEGTSNPNLYWYRQAAGRGLQLLFYSVGIGQISSEVPQNLSASRPQDRQFILSSKKLLLSDSGFYLCAWTKTGHTTDTQYFGPGTRLTVL.